The entry below gives a single T cell receptor (beta chain) sequence along with its context. Its antigen remains unidentified. Assay used: immunoSEQ multiplex PCR; TCRdb lists only in-frame clones, some missing. The sample includes roughly 13,000 clones, about 91% of them seen just once. The source of the sample is a study of blood T cell dynamics during melanoma immunotherapy. Findings of the study overall: Clones driving repertoire changes may be melanoma-specific or general immune activation.

The time point was: pre-treatment baseline. Prior systemic cancer therapy, immunosuppressant use and other active malignancies excluded patients. V was clipped by 6 bases and J by 1 base, with 6 bases between them. The CDR3 sequence is 12 residues long. Germline CDR1 and CDR2: SNHLY and FYNNEI. The chain couples TRBV2 to TRBJ2-5; D remains ambiguous. This clonotype was sampled from a human donor with melanoma. Sequences were derived from effector memory CD8+ T cells from blood, sampled from a patient treated with checkpoint blockade. CDR3 in DNA: TGTGCCAGCAGGTGGCTCCAAGAGACCCAGTACTTC. It specifies CASRWLQETQYF.